The TCR beta chain described here comes from a study of T cell responses to AZD1222 COVID-19 vaccine. Germline loops: CDR1 SEHNR, CDR2 FQNEAQ (reference sequence). V lost 2 bases, J lost 8 bases, and 12 bases lay in between. This CDR3 spans 13 amino acids. This table comes from immunoSEQ multiplex PCR, and its TCRdb copy is limited to in-frame clones, with some not included. The table lists about 140,000 clones, 80% to 95% of them singletons. The material was peripheral blood, obtained on day 0 of AZD1222 vaccination. The clonotype comes from an adult in good health. The V and J genes are TRBV7-9 and TRBJ1-2; maybe TRBD1 (6 bases). CDR3 DNA: TGTGCCAGCAGCTTATTAGGGGGAAGCGGCTACACCTTC. Translating gives CASSLLGGSGYTF.